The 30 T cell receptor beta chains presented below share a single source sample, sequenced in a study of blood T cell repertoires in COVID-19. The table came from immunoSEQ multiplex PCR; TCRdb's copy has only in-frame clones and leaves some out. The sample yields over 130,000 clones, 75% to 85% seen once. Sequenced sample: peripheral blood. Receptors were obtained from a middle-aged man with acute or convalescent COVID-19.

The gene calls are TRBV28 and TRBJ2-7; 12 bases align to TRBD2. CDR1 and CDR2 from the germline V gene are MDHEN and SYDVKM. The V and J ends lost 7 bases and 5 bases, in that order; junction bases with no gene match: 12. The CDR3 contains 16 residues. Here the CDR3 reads CASTPIGTSGSDEQYF. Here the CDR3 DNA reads TGTGCCAGCACCCCCATCGGGACTAGCGGGTCTGACGAGCAGTACTTC. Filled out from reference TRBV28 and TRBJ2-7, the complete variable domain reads DVKVTQSSRYLVKRTGEKVFLECVQDMDHENMFWYRQDPGLGLRLIYFSYDVKMKEKGDIPEGYSVSREKKERFSLILESASTNQTSMYLCASTPIGTSGSDEQYFGPGTRLTVT.

CDR3 sequence: CASSWGQNTGELFF. The CDR3 DNA reads as TGCGCCAGCAGCTGGGGACAGAACACCGGGGAGCTGTTTTTT. This chain connects TRBV5-1 to TRBJ2-2, with TRBD1 as a possible D gene (6 bases). Trimming took off 3 bases at V and 1 base at J, with 7 bases between the two ends. Germline V gene lookup returns CDR1 SGHRS and CDR2 YFSETQ. The CDR3 totals 14 residues.

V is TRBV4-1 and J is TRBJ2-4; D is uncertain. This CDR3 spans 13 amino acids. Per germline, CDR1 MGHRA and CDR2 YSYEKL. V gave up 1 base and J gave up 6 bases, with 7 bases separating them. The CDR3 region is CASSQATVNIQYF. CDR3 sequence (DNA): TGCGCCAGCAGCCAAGCCACAGTAAACATTCAGTACTTC.

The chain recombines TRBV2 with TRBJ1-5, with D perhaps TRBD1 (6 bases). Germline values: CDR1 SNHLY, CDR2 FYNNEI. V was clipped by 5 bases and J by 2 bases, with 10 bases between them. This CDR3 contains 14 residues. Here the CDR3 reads CASSTGLGNQPQHF. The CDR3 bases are TGTGCCAGCAGTACAGGGTTAGGCAATCAGCCCCAGCATTTT. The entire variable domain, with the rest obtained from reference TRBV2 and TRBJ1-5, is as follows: EPEVTQTPSHQVTQMGQEVILRCVPISNHLYFYWYRQILGQKVEFLVSFYNNEISEKSEIFDDQFSVERPDGSNFTLKIRSTKLEDSAMYFCASSTGLGNQPQHFGDGTRLSIL.

The CDR3 sequence: CASSYSLRNMNTEAFF. The CDR3 coding sequence is TGTGCCAGCAGTTACTCGTTGAGGAACATGAACACTGAAGCTTTCTTT. The chain recombines TRBV6-5 with TRBJ1-1; D ambiguous. This CDR3 region has 16 residues. The germline V gene encodes CDR1 MNHEY and CDR2 SVGAGI. V lost 0 bases and J 0 bases, leaving 11 bases between the germline ends.

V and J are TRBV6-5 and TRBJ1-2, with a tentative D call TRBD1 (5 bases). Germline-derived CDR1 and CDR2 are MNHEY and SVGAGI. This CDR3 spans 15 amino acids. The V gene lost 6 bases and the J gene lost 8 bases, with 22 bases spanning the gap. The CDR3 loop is CASRPPFQGMGGYTF. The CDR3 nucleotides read TGTGCCAGCAGACCCCCCTTCCAGGGAATGGGCGGCTACACCTTC.

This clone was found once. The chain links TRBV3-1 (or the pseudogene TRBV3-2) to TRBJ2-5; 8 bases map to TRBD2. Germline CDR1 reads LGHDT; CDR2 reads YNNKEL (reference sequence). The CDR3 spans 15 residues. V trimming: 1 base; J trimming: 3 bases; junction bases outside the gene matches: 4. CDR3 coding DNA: TGTGCCAGCAGCCAAGGACGGGGGGGCAAAGAGACCCAGTACTTC. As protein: CASSQGRGGKETQYF.

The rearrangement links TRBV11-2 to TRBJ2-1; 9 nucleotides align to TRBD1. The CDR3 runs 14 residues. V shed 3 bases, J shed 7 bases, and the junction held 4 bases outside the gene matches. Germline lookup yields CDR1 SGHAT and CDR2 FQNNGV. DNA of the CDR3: TGTGCCAGCAGCTTGGGACAGGGTACGAATGAGCAGTTCTTC. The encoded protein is CASSLGQGTNEQFF.

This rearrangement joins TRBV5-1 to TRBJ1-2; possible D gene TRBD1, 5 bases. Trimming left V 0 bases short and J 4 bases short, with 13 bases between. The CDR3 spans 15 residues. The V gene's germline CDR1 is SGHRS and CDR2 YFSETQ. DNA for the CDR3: TGCGCCAGCAGCTTGGACAGGTCTGGACCCTATGGCTACACCTTC. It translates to CASSLDRSGPYGYTF.

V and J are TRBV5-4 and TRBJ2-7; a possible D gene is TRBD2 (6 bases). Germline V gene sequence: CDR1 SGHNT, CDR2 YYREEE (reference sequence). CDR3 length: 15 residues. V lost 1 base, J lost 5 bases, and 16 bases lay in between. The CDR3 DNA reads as TGTGCCAGCAGCTTGACGAGCGGGTCCCACCACGAGCAGTACTTC. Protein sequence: CASSLTSGSHHEQYF.

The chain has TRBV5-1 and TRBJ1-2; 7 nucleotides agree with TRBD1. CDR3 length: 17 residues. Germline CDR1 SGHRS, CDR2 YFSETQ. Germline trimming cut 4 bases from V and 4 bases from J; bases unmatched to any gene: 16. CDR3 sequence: CASSATRLQGSSYGYTF. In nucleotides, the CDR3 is TGCGCCAGCAGCGCCACCCGATTACAGGGGTCGAGCTATGGCTACACCTTC.

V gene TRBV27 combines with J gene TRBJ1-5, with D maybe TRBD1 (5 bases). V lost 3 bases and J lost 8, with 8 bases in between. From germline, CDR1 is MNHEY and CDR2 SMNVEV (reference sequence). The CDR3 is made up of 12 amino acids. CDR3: CASSFPGEPQHF. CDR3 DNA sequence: TGTGCCAGCAGTTTCCCGGGGGAGCCCCAGCATTTT.

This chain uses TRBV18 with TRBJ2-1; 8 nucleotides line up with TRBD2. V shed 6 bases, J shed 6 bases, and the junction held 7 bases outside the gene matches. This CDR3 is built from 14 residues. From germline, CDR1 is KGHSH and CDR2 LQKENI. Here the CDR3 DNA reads TGTGCCAGCTCCCCGGGACTAGTATCCAATGAGCAGTTCTTC. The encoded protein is CASSPGLVSNEQFF.

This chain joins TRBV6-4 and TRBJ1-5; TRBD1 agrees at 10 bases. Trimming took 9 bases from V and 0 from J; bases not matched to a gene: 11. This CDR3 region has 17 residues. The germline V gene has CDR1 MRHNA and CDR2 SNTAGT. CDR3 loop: CARPMTGGFISNQPQHF. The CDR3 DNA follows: TGTGCCAGGCCCATGACAGGGGGCTTCATTAGCAATCAGCCCCAGCATTTT.

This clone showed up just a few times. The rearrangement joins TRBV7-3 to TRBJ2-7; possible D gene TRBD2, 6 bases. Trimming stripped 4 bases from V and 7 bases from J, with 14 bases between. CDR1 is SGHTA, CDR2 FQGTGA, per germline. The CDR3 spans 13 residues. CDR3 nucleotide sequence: TGTGCCAGCAGCTCGACCGGGACTGGAGAGCAGTACTTC. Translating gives CASSSTGTGEQYF.

The CDR3 is CASSPKGRLGYNEQFF. CDR3 DNA: TGTGCCAGCAGCCCAAAAGGGAGGTTGGGATACAATGAGCAGTTCTTC. The chain employs TRBV3-1 (or the pseudogene TRBV3-2) and TRBJ2-1; a weak D match, TRBD2 (6 bases). The V end was cut by 4 bases, the J end by 4 bases, with 17 bases between. CDR3 length: 16 residues. The germline V gene encodes CDR1 LGHDT and CDR2 YNNKEL (reference sequence).

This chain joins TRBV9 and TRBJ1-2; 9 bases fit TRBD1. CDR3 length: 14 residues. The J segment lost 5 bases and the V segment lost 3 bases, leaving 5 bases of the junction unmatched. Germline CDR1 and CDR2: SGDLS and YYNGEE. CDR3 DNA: TGTGCCAGCAGCGGGGGACAGGGAGAGTATGGCTACACCTTC. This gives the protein CASSGGQGEYGYTF.

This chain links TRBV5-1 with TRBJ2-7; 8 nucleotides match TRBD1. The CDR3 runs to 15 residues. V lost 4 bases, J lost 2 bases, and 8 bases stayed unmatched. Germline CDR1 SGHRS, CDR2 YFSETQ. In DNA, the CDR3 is TGCGCCAGCAGCGAAGTGACAGGGGCCACCTACGAGCAGTACTTC. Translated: CASSEVTGATYEQYF.

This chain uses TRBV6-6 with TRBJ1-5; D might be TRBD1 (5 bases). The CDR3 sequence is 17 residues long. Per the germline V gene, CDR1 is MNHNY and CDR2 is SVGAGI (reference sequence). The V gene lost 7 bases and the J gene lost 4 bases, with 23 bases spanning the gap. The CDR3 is CASIRSFGASRNQPQHF. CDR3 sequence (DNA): TGTGCCAGCATACGATCTTTTGGGGCCAGTAGAAATCAGCCCCAGCATTTT.

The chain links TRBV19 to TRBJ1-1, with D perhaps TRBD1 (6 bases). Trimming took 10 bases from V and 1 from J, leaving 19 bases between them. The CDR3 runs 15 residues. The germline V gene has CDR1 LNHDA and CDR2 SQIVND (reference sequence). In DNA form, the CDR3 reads TGTGCCACCAGGGTGTGGGGGCAGGGGAACACTGAAGCTTTCTTT. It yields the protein CATRVWGQGNTEAFF.

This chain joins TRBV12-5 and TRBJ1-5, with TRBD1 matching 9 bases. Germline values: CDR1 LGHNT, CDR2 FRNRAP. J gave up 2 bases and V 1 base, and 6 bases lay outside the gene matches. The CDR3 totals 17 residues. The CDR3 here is CASGLGERQGGNQPQHF. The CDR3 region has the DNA TGTGCTAGTGGTTTGGGGGAAAGACAGGGGGGCAATCAGCCCCAGCATTTT.

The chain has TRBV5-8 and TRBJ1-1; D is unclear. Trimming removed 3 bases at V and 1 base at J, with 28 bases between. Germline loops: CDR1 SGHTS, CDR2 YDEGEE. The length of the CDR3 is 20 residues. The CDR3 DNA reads TGTGCCAGCAGCTCCTCTATTTGGGTGGTGGACGCGCGGGGGAACACTGAAGCTTTCTTT. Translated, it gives CASSSSIWVVDARGNTEAFF.

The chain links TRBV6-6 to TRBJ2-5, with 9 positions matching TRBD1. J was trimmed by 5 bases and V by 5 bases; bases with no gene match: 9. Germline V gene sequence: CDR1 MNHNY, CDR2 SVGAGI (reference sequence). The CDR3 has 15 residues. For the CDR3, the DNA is TGTGCCAGCAGTCCGCAACAGGGGGCGGGGGAGACCCAGTACTTC. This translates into CASSPQQGAGETQYF.

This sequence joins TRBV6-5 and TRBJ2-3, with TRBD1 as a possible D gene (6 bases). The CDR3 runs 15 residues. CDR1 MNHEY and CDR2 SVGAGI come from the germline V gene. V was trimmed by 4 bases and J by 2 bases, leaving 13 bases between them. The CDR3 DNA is TGTGCCAGCAGTTTACAGGGATGGGACACAGATACGCAGTATTTT. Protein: CASSLQGWDTDTQYF.

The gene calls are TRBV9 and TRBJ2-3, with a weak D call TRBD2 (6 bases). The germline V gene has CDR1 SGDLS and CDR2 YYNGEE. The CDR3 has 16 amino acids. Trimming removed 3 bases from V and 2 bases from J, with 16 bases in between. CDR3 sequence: CASSAGLTSPTDTQYF. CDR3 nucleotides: TGTGCCAGCAGCGCGGGACTCACAAGCCCCACAGATACGCAGTATTTT.

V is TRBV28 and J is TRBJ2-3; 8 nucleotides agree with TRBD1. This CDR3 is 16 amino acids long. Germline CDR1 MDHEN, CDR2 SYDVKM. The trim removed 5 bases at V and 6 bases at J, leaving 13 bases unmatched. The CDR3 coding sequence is TGTGCCAGCAGTGCGGCCGGGACAGGAAAGATGGATACGCAGTATTTT. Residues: CASSAAGTGKMDTQYF.

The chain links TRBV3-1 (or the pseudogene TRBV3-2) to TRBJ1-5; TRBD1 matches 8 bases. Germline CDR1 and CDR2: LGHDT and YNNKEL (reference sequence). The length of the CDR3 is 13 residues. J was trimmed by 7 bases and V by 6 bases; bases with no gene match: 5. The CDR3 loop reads CASSQQGGQPQHF. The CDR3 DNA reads TGTGCCAGCAGTCAACAGGGGGGCCAGCCCCAGCATTTT.

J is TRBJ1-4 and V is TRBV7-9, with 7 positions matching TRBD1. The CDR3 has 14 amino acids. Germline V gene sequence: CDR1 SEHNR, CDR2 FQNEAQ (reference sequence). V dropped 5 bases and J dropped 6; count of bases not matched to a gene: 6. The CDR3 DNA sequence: TGTGCCAGCAGCCTCAACAGGGGCCATGAAAAACTGTTTTTT. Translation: CASSLNRGHEKLFF.

CDR3 DNA sequence: TGTGCCTGGAGGCGAGACAGGGGCGGACGCTACGAGCAGTACTTC. Translated, it gives CAWRRDRGGRYEQYF. This chain joins TRBV30 and TRBJ2-7, with 8 bases fitting TRBD1. Germline V gene sequence: CDR1 GTSNPN, CDR2 SVGIG (reference sequence). The CDR3 has 15 residues. After removal of 3 bases from V and 3 bases from J, the junction contained 10 bases not matched to a gene.

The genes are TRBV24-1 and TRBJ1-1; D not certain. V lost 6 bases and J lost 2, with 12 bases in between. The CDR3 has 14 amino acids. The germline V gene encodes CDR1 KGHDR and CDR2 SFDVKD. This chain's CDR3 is CATSCHGENTEAFF. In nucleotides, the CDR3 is TGTGCCACCAGTTGCCACGGGGAAAACACTGAAGCTTTCTTT.